This entry concerns a single T cell receptor beta chain. The same CDR3 is also encoded by other DNA sequences in this sample. Genomic DNA from each subset was divided evenly over several immunoSEQ plates. Measured with immunoSEQ multiplex PCR; TCRdb has only the in-frame clones, and not every one. The sample consists of about 2.4 million clones, 93% of them appearing once. Healthy and HIV-negative, the adult donors had no recent acute infections or vaccinations. This entry comes from a study of shared clonotypes between healthy human individuals. In the study overall: There were three CD4 naive, three CD4 memory, two CD8 naive and one CD8 memory plates per donor.

Germline V gives CDR1 SGHRS, CDR2 YFSETQ. The CDR3 has 13 amino acids. Unmatched junction bases numbered 2, after V lost 4 bases and J lost 5 bases. The chain recombines TRBV5-1 with TRBJ1-1, with 10 bases matching TRBD1. The receptor was derived from a man between 18 and 29 years old in good health. Some clones in this sample may be carry-over from other donors' samples. Sample: naive CD4+ T cells from PBMCs. The subset is: CD45RA+ positively selected. CDR3 coding DNA: TGCGCCAGCAGCCAGGACAGGGGGACTGAAGCTTTCTTT. It translates to CASSQDRGTEAFF.